This T cell receptor (beta chain) was captured by sequencing in a study of lymphopenia after photon versus proton radiotherapy. Concerning this clone: Its target is not known.

Profiling relied on immunoSEQ multiplex PCR, and the TCRdb table lists in-frame clones only, not all of them. The table records fewer than 30,000 clones, around nine tenths of them present only once. Trimming cost V 5 bases and J 1 base; bases outside gene matches: 6. The CDR3 runs to 15 residues. The germline V gene has CDR1 SGHDT and CDR2 YYEEEE. Whole-study findings and limits: In patients who died, overall survival fell as post-nadir TCR diversity dropped more.

The sample here was peripheral blood, taken from a patient treated with photon-based radiotherapy. This clonotype originated in a woman between 50 and 59 years old with cholangiocarcinoma. V gene TRBV5-6 combines with J gene TRBJ1-1; 9 nucleotides align to TRBD1. The CDR3 protein is CASSVWDRENTEAFF. The CDR3 DNA is TGTGCCAGCAGTGTATGGGACAGGGAGAACACTGAAGCTTTCTTT. The full variable domain, its missing parts supplied by reference TRBV5-6 and TRBJ1-1, is DAGVTQSPTHLIKTRGQQVTLRCSPKSGHDTVSWYQQALGQGPQFIFQYYEEEERQRGNFPDRFSGHQFPNYSSELNVNALLLGDSALYLCASSVWDRENTEAFFGQGTRLTVV.